What follows are 18 T cell receptor beta chains derived from one specimen sequenced in a study of T cells in Graves' hyperthyroidism and ophthalmopathy (dated by TCRdb to about 2019). Libraries were prepared through multiplex PCR. The sequencer listed for this sample is Illumina HiSeq 2000. The TCR beta CDR3 regions were amplified from the RNA transcripts. The TCR CDR3 was subjected to a first round of RT-PCR using the HTBI primer set and the Qiagen OneStep RT-PCR kit. TCRdb reran the public reads through fastp at Q25 and MiXCR, keeping productive beta chains. Rows merge per CDR3 protein into single entries with the most common DNA and genes. Within this sample are about 840,000 distinct CDR3 sequences, with 38% of them counted one time only. About 8.9% of the sample is held by the ten biggest clonotypes. The sequenced material came from blood. The receptors derive from a man younger than 30 with Graves' hyperthyroidism.

Points on this clonotype: With a much larger clone just one base away, this may be a read error. The CDR3 sequence is CASSSVAGVGNTIYF. CDR3 in DNA: TGTGCCAGCAGCTCAGTGGCAGGGGTTGGAAACACCATATATTTT. This chain joins TRBV7-2 and TRBJ1-3; D is possibly TRBD1 (6 bases). V was pared by 4 bases and J by 3 bases, with 13 bases between. The CDR3 runs to 15 residues. CDR1 is SGHTA, CDR2 FQGNSA, per germline.

The chain couples TRBV7-2 to TRBJ1-3, with D maybe TRBD1 (5 bases). This CDR3 is 17 amino acids long. The germline V and J ends were trimmed by 6 bases and 0 bases, with 18 bases remaining between them. Germline V gene data show CDR1 as SGHTA and CDR2 as FQGNSA. CDR3 sequence (DNA): TGTGCCAGCAGGGAAGGGGCAGCAATCAGCTCTGGAAACACCATATATTTT. Encoded protein: CASREGAAISSGNTIYF.

About this clonotype itself: A read error may produce the germline difference seen at one junction end. The genes are TRBV7-8 and TRBJ1-1; D is perhaps TRBD1 (5 bases). The germline gives CDR1 SGHVS, CDR2 FQNEAQ. The CDR3 spans 14 residues. CDR3 residues: CASSRDSTNTEASF. CDR3 DNA sequence: TGCGCCAGCAGCCGGGACTCAACGAACACTGAAGCTTCCTTT.

This clonotype was seen once. This may arise from a read error, as a much more abundant clone is one base away. The chain recombines TRBV7-2 with TRBJ2-5; 8 nucleotides line up with TRBD2. This CDR3 has 13 residues. V lost 8 bases, J lost 1 base, and 3 bases stayed unmatched. Germline assignment: CDR1 SGHTA and CDR2 FQGNSA. As DNA, the CDR3 is TGTGCCAGCGGGCGGGGGGTCCAAGAGACCCAGTACTTC. It specifies CASGRGVQETQYF.

This sequence joins TRBV20-1 and TRBJ2-7; D not resolved. V was clipped by 2 bases and J by 0 bases, with 14 bases between them. This CDR3 has 15 amino acids. CDR1 is DFQATT, CDR2 SNEGSKA, per germline (reference sequence). CDR3 sequence: CSARRTDASSYEQYF. CDR3 DNA sequence: TGCAGTGCTAGACGGACGGACGCTAGCTCCTACGAGCAGTACTTC.

The rearrangement uses TRBV5-1 and TRBJ2-2; TRBD1 matches 7 bases. V lost 4 bases, J lost 5 bases, and 8 bases stayed unmatched. CDR1 and CDR2 from the germline V gene are SGHRS and YFSETQ. This CDR3 has 15 residues. CDR3: CASSIDRVDTGELFF. Here the CDR3 DNA reads TGCGCCAGCAGCATCGACAGGGTGGATACCGGGGAGCTGTTTTTT.

This clonotype was seen at least ten times. One end of the junction does not line up with germline, which may come from a read error. The rearrangement uses TRBV5-1 and TRBJ2-2; unclear D gene. Germline V gene data show CDR1 as SGHRS and CDR2 as YFSETQ. This CDR3 contains 13 residues. The CDR3: CASSLWGTGELFF. CDR3 nucleotide sequence: TGTGCCAGCAGCTTGTGGGGAACCGGGGAGCTGTTTTTT.

About this clonotype: At one end, the junction sequence differs from germline, possibly due to a read error. The gene calls are TRBV19 and TRBJ1-5; 10 positions agree with TRBD1. The CDR3 spans 16 residues. Germline CDR1 is LNHDA and CDR2 is SQIVND (reference sequence). CDR3 region: CASSITGTGVGQHQHF. The CDR3 nucleotides read TGTGCCAGTAGTATTACCGGGACAGGGGTGGGACAGCACCAGCATTTT. The entire variable domain, with the rest obtained from reference TRBV19 and TRBJ1-5, is as follows: DGGITQSPKYLFRKEGQNVTLSCEQNLNHDAMYWYRQDPGQGLRLIYYSQIVNDFQKGDIAEGYSVSREKKESFPLTVTSAQKNPTAFYLCASSITGTGVGQHQHFGDGTRLSIL.

This clonotype was detected only a few times. This chain joins TRBV5-4 and TRBJ2-5, with 8 positions matching TRBD2. Trimming took 5 bases from V and 3 from J; bases not matched to a gene: 9. The CDR3 is 15 residues long. CDR1 is SGHNT and CDR2 is YYREEE in the germline V gene (reference sequence). The CDR3 DNA follows: TGTGCCAGCAGTACAACCGGGGGGGCGAAAGAGACCCAGTACTTC. It specifies CASSTTGGAKETQYF.

This clonotype has just one count. The V call is TRBV19, the J call TRBJ1-5; 11 bases fit TRBD1. The V and J ends lost 5 bases and 4 bases, in that order; junction bases with no gene match: 4. Germline CDR1 is LNHDA and CDR2 is SQIVND (reference sequence). CDR3 size: 15 residues. As DNA, the CDR3 is TGTGCCAGTAGTTTTGGACAGGGGGCGAATCAGCCCCAGCATTTT. Protein sequence: CASSFGQGANQPQHF.

This clonotype was recorded many times. The rearrangement uses TRBV25-1 and TRBJ2-5; D uncertain. The CDR3 sequence is 16 residues long. CDR1 is MGHDK and CDR2 is SYGVNS in the germline V gene. V lost 3 bases, J lost 4 bases, and 18 bases lay in between. CDR3 region: CASSDTRPEAGETQYF. The CDR3 region has the DNA TGTGCCAGCAGTGATACGCGGCCCGAGGCCGGAGAGACCCAGTACTTC.

As regards this clonotype: The CDR3 carries no conserved terminal phenylalanine or tryptophan, so it likely arises from a read error. This rearrangement joins TRBV7-4 to TRBJ2-5; a weak D match, TRBD1 (6 bases). The V end was cut by 1 base, the J end by 9 bases, with 15 bases between. Germline-derived CDR1 and CDR2 are SGHVT and SQSDAQ. The CDR3 contains 14 residues. In DNA form, the CDR3 reads TGTGCCAGCAGCTTAGGACAGGCAATCAAGCCCCAGTACCTC. Encoded protein: CASSLGQAIKPQYL.

Regarding this clonotype: A read error may be the cause here, since a much bigger clone is one base away. The V and J genes are TRBV7-8 and TRBJ1-1; D call uncertain. The V gene lost 7 bases and the J gene lost 5 bases, with 17 bases spanning the gap. Germline V gene data show CDR1 as SGHVS and CDR2 as FQNEAQ. The CDR3 has 14 amino acids. The CDR3 loop is CASNLRRWRTEAFF. In DNA form, the CDR3 reads TGTGCCAGCAACCTACGCCGGTGGAGGACTGAAGCTTTCTTT.

The chain has TRBV9 and TRBJ2-5; TRBD1 aligns across 7 bases. Losses at the gene ends were 5 bases for V and 3 bases for J; bases not matched to a gene: 10. The length of the CDR3 is 15 residues. Germline lookup yields CDR1 SGDLS and CDR2 YYNGEE. The CDR3 nucleotides are TGTGCCAGCAGTCCGATAGACAGGGCGGAAGAGACCCAGTACTTC. The encoded protein is CASSPIDRAEETQYF.

The genes are TRBV12-3 or TRBV12-4 and TRBJ2-7, with 8 bases matching TRBD2. The V segment lost 6 bases and the J segment 2 bases; nucleotides outside the gene matches: 6. The CDR3 consists of 14 residues. CDR3 DNA: TGTGCCAGCAGGCCCAGGGGACTAGCCTACGAGCAGTACTTC. Translation: CASRPRGLAYEQYF.

V and J are TRBV5-5 and TRBJ1-1; D unresolved. V was clipped by 4 bases and J by 5 bases, with 9 bases between them. This CDR3 is built from 12 residues. CDR1 SGHKS and CDR2 YYEKEE come from the germline V gene (reference sequence). The chain's CDR3 is CASSLTQTEAFF. The CDR3 DNA reads as TGTGCCAGCAGCCTTACACAGACTGAAGCTTTCTTT.

The J gene is TRBJ2-5, the V gene TRBV7-9; a weak D match, TRBD1 (5 bases). This CDR3 has 15 residues. CDR1 SEHNR and CDR2 FQNEAQ come from the germline V gene (reference sequence). V was shortened by 4 bases and J by 1 base, with 13 bases between the two germline ends. Here the CDR3 reads CASSSYRTAQETQYF. CDR3 in DNA: TGTGCCAGCAGCTCCTACAGGACGGCCCAAGAGACCCAGTACTTC.

This clonotype was picked up many times. J is TRBJ2-7 and V is TRBV2; a weak D match, TRBD2 (5 bases). The CDR3 covers 13 residues. Trimming shortened V by 1 base and J by 3 bases, and 7 bases separated the two germline ends. The germline gives CDR1 SNHLY, CDR2 FYNNEI. CDR3 bases: TGTGCCAGCAGTGAAGTAGAGGGCTACGAGCAGTACTTC. Protein: CASSEVEGYEQYF.